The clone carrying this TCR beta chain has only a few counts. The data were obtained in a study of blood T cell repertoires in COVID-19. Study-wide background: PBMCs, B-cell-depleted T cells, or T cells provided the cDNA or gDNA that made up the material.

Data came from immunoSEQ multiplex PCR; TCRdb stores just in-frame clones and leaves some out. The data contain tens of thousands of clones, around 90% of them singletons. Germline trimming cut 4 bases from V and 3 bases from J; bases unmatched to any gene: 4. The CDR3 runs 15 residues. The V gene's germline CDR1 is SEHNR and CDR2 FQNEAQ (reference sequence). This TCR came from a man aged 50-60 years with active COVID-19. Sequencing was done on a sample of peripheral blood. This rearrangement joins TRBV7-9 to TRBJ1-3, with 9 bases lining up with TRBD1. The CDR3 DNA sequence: TGTGCCAGCAGCTCGGGACAGGGCGGTGGAAACACCATATATTTT. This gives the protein CASSSGQGGGNTIYF.